The clone carrying this T cell receptor (beta chain) occurred once. This record comes from a study of blood T cell repertoires in COVID-19. The wider study: Sample material is recorded as cDNA or gDNA derived from T cells, B-cell-depleted T cells, or PBMCs.

Some clones are missing from TCRdb's copy, which holds only in-frame ones; the method was immunoSEQ multiplex PCR. This table holds 250,000 to 350,000 clones, about four fifths found once. V lost 4 bases and J lost 7; bases outside the gene matches: 10. Germline assignment: CDR1 KGHSH and CDR2 LQKENI. The CDR3 spans 15 residues. The receptor's source is a human donor with COVID-19, enrolled during active disease. The donor label of this sample is uncertain. Sequenced material: peripheral blood. This chain links TRBV18 with TRBJ2-7, with 10 bases that match TRBD1. The DNA of the CDR3 is TGTGCCAGCTCACGGCGACAGGGGGCGGAAGGGGAGCAGTACTTC. Amino acid sequence: CASSRRQGAEGEQYF.